This T cell receptor beta chain was documented in a study of vaccination and CD4 T cells after COVID-19. Across the study: The convalescents included six males and four females, and among them two were Hispanic while seven were Caucasian. Overlapping spike peptides served as the stimulus for the cells. These peptides came from SARS-CoV-2 and from the common cold coronaviruses HCoV-NL63, HCoV-OC43 and HCoV-229E.

Treatment of the sample: roughly ten-day PBMC culture with coronavirus spike peptide pools or control peptides (ViraFEST assay). Cultured CD4+ T cells had their DNA profiled by the Oncomine TCR Beta short-read assay. One entry per CDR3 protein results from TCRdb running MiXCR on the PCR reads. Of approximately 22,000 distinct CDR3 sequences in the sample, around 38% were seen once. CDR1 and CDR2 from the germline V gene are SGHDN and FVKESK. The V and J ends lost 4 bases and 9 bases, in that order; junction bases with no gene match: 5. There are 15 residues in the CDR3. Turning to this clonotype: Its antigen is not known.

Notes on the study in general: Spike mono-reactivity marked 304 of 307 vaccine-specific clones in convalescent patients. With convalescent patients, a median approximately 90% of reactive clones emerged solely after vaccination.

The rearrangement links TRBV14 to TRBJ1-6; 11 bases fit TRBD1. The sequence came from a human donor who received a COVID-19 vaccine. The source was CD4+ T cells from blood, cultured in vitro, collected before SARS-CoV-2 vaccination. CDR3 nucleotide sequence: TGTGCCAGCAGCCCTGGACAGGGGGCGATTTCACCCCTCCACTTT. This codes for CASSPGQGAISPLHF.